The 22 T cell receptor beta chains below all came from one sample that was sequenced in a study of vaccination effects on CD4 cells after COVID-19 (dated by TCRdb to the early 2020s). In the ViraFEST assay, PBMC were stimulated with viral peptide pools, and TCR sequencing was then used to find antigen-specific CD4+ T cell clonotypes based on their expansion. After more than nine days of culture, CD4+ T cells were isolated with the EasySep CD4+ T cell isolation kit. None of the healthy vaccine recipients had a prior SARS-CoV-2 infection, which was confirmed by nucleocapsid antibody tests that came back negative both before and after vaccination. The protocol used for the library was the immunoSEQ multiplex PCR assay. Sourced from immuneACCESS, this table was stored by TCRdb with only in-frame sequences that have V and J called. A share of the clones is absent; for the studies checked, an unresolved V gene accounts for under half, and the remainder has no known explanation. The sample table lists 20,000 to 30,000 clones, over 55% of them with a count of one. Around 13% of the sample goes to the ten largest clones.

These receptors lack a known antigen. The sample was CD4+ T cells from PBMCs cultured with HCoV-OC43 spike peptides, taken before COVID-19 vaccination. The label giving this sample's cell subset or site can be read as: HCoV-OC43 spike overlapping peptide pool stimulation. All receptors come from a human donor who received a COVID-19 vaccine.

The rearrangement joins TRBV5-5 to TRBJ2-6, with D maybe TRBD2 (5 bases). The V gene's germline CDR1 is SGHKS and CDR2 YYEKEE (reference sequence). The CDR3 is 15 residues long. V lost 1 base and J 4 bases, leaving 9 bases between the germline ends. The CDR3 coding sequence is TGTGCCAGCAGCTTGTTCGGGAACGGGGCCAACGTCCTGACTTTC. It codes for CASSLFGNGANVLTF.

This clone was counted a few times. The rearrangement links TRBV18 to TRBJ1-1; D is unresolved. Germline V gene lookup returns CDR1 KGHSH and CDR2 LQKENI. This CDR3 region has 13 residues. V gave up 0 bases and J gave up 3 bases, with 5 bases separating them. CDR3: CASSPPVYTEAFF. The CDR3 DNA follows: TGTGCCAGCTCACCACCGGTCTACACTGAAGCTTTCTTT.

This chain uses TRBV6-4 with TRBJ1-1; TRBD1 agrees at 7 bases. V trimming: 5 bases; J trimming: 7 bases; junction bases outside the gene matches: 10. The V gene's germline CDR1 is MRHNA and CDR2 SNTAGT. The CDR3 length is 14 residues. Here the CDR3 DNA reads TGTGCCAGCAGTCAGGGGGGCGAAACAAGTGAAGCTTTCTTT. Protein: CASSQGGETSEAFF.

Turning to this clone: Different DNA sequences within this sample yield the same CDR3. CDR3: CASSDSGGATDTQYF. The CDR3 nucleotides read TGTGCCAGCAGTGACAGCGGGGGGGCCACAGATACGCAGTATTTT. The chain has TRBV6-4 and TRBJ2-3; 10 positions match TRBD2. The germline V gene encodes CDR1 MRHNA and CDR2 SNTAGT. This CDR3 is 15 amino acids long. V was clipped by 2 bases and J by 2 bases; unmatched bases: 1.

The chain couples TRBV29-1 to TRBJ1-1, with 7 bases aligning to TRBD1. CDR1 SQVTM and CDR2 ANQGSEA come from the germline V gene. The CDR3 covers 14 residues. Germline trimming cut 4 bases from V and 5 bases from J; bases unmatched to any gene: 10. The CDR3 bases are TGCAGCGTTGTCACGAGGGGGCGCGGAACTGAAGCTTTCTTT. Translation gives CSVVTRGRGTEAFF.

The gene calls are TRBV21-1 and TRBJ2-1; the D call in the table, TRBD2, was not verified against the DNA. TRBV21-1 constitutes a pseudogene. This CDR3 has 14 residues. In nucleotides, the CDR3 is TGTGCCAGCCAAAGGGCGGGGGGGTACAATGAGCAGTTCTTC. This sequence encodes CASQRAGGYNEQFF.

This clone was recorded a few times. The rearrangement uses TRBV2 and TRBJ1-1; TRBD1 agrees at 9 bases. The CDR3 contains 16 residues. CDR1 is SNHLY, CDR2 FYNNEI, per germline. V lost 4 bases, J lost 5 bases, and 11 bases stayed unmatched. The CDR3 sequence is CASSVSAGTGRTEAFF. The DNA of the CDR3 is TGTGCCAGCAGTGTGTCGGCCGGGACAGGGCGGACTGAAGCTTTCTTT.

The rearrangement joins TRBV6-5 to TRBJ2-5; either TRBD1 or TRBD2 may fit D (6 bases each). Germline loops: CDR1 MNHEY, CDR2 SVGAGI. The CDR3 has 14 residues. Trimming removed 6 bases from V and 4 bases from J, with 15 bases in between. In nucleotides, the CDR3 is TGTGCCAGCAGAACGGGGGCGGGGATAGAGACCCAGTACTTC. It encodes CASRTGAGIETQYF.

CDR3 protein: CASSQELDGLYGYTF. The DNA for the CDR3 is TGCGCCAGCAGCCAAGAACTGGACGGACTCTATGGCTACACCTTC. The genes are TRBV4-1 and TRBJ1-2; D is ambiguous. The germline gives CDR1 MGHRA, CDR2 YSYEKL. The V end was cut by 0 bases, the J end by 4 bases, with 12 bases between. This CDR3 is 15 amino acids long.

V gene TRBV10-1 combines with J gene TRBJ1-4, with TRBD1 matching 12 bases. CDR1 WNHNN and CDR2 SYGVQD come from the germline V gene (reference sequence). This CDR3 contains 15 residues. With V trimmed by 5 bases and J by 7 bases, 5 bases remained unmatched. Here the CDR3 DNA reads TGCGCCAGCAGTTCGGGACAGGGGGCCGCTGAAAAACTGTTTTTT. This translates into CASSSGQGAAEKLFF.

This clone was observed once. The chain uses TRBV5-1 and TRBJ2-3; 9 bases are a match to TRBD2. CDR1 and CDR2 (germline): SGHRS, YFSETQ. The CDR3 length is 17 residues. Trimming cost V 0 bases and J 3 bases; bases outside gene matches: 8. The CDR3 region is CASSLDLAGISTDTQYF. The CDR3 region has the DNA TGCGCCAGCAGCTTGGATCTAGCGGGAATATCAACAGATACGCAGTATTTT.

Judged by abundance, this clone is medium-sized. This chain joins TRBV21-1 and TRBJ1-1. TRBV21-1 is labeled a pseudogene. This CDR3 spans 15 amino acids. This CDR3 is CASSKVGIMNTEAFF. CDR3 bases: TGTGCCAGCAGCAAAGTAGGGATAATGAACACTGAAGCTTTCTTT.

The V call is TRBV7-9, the J call TRBJ2-1; TRBD2 aligns across 10 bases. CDR1 is SEHNR and CDR2 is FQNEAQ in the germline V gene (reference sequence). Germline trimming cut 5 bases from V and 9 bases from J; bases unmatched to any gene: 16. There are 17 residues in the CDR3. In nucleotides, the CDR3 is TGTGCCAGCAGCAGCCAAAGTAGTAGCGGGAGGCATGGTGAGCAGTTCTTC. Its translation is CASSSQSSSGRHGEQFF.

The V call is TRBV19, the J call TRBJ2-2; D is perhaps TRBD2 (5 bases). The germline V and J ends were trimmed by 2 bases and 2 bases, with 9 bases remaining between them. The CDR3 length is 15 residues. The germline V gene has CDR1 LNHDA and CDR2 SQIVND (reference sequence). The CDR3 loop reads CASSIFSVNTGELFF. Written as DNA, the CDR3 is TGTGCCAGTAGTATATTTAGCGTAAACACCGGGGAGCTGTTTTTT.

This clone was picked up one time. The chain uses TRBV28 and TRBJ2-7, with a possible D match to TRBD1 (6 bases). The CDR3 is 16 amino acids. Germline V lookup: CDR1 MDHEN, CDR2 SYDVKM. V gave up 3 bases and J gave up 3 bases, with 18 bases separating them. CDR3: CASSFARDRTDYEQYF. As DNA, the CDR3 is TGTGCCAGCAGTTTTGCACGAGACAGGACGGACTACGAGCAGTACTTC.

This clone was detected a few times. The V and J genes are TRBV5-1 and TRBJ2-1; D is ambiguous. The germline V gene has CDR1 SGHRS and CDR2 YFSETQ. V dropped 0 bases and J dropped 7 bases, with 14 bases sitting between them. This CDR3 comprises 15 residues. For the CDR3, the DNA is TGCGCCAGCAGCTTGGCGGAGCCCGAGAGGAATGAGCAGTTCTTC. Its protein is CASSLAEPERNEQFF.

The V and J genes are TRBV7-9 and TRBJ2-1; tentative D call: TRBD1 (5 bases). With 1 base removed from V and 9 bases from J, the gap between germline ends came to 10 bases. This CDR3 is built from 13 residues. Germline CDR1 SEHNR, CDR2 FQNEAQ (reference sequence). CDR3: CASSLVRQGEQFF. CDR3 coding DNA: TGTGCCAGCAGCTTAGTACGGCAGGGTGAGCAGTTCTTC.

V usage is TRBV19 and J usage is TRBJ2-1; a possible D gene is TRBD2 (5 bases). There are 13 residues in the CDR3. The V gene's germline CDR1 is LNHDA and CDR2 SQIVND (reference sequence). V lost 3 bases to trimming and J lost 10 bases, with 13 bases between them. CDR3 coding DNA: TGTGCCAGTAGTATTGGCTTAGCGACCGAGCAGTTCTTC. Its translation is CASSIGLATEQFF.

The V call is TRBV2, the J call TRBJ2-2; possibly TRBD2 for D (6 bases). This CDR3 has 13 residues. V shed 6 bases and J shed 7 bases, with 12 bases lying between them. CDR1 is SNHLY and CDR2 is FYNNEI in the germline V gene. Written as DNA, the CDR3 is TGTGCCAGCAGAGCCACTAGCTTCGGGGAGCTGTTTTTT. This codes for CASRATSFGELFF.

V gene TRBV5-1 combines with J gene TRBJ1-5, with D perhaps matching TRBD1 (5 bases). The CDR3 has 15 residues. The germline gives CDR1 SGHRS, CDR2 YFSETQ. The V end lost 2 bases, the J end lost 5 bases, and 14 bases lay between the germline ends. The CDR3 sequence: CASSLTGLVDQPQHF. CDR3 in DNA: TGCGCCAGCAGCTTAACAGGACTGGTCGATCAGCCCCAGCATTTT.

V is TRBV27 and J is TRBJ2-7; TRBD2 is a possible D gene (6 bases). Germline V gene sequence: CDR1 MNHEY, CDR2 SMNVEV (reference sequence). This CDR3 comprises 17 residues. V was shortened by 2 bases and J by 2 bases, with 19 bases between the two germline ends. As DNA, the CDR3 is TGTGCCAGCAGTTTAAGGGGCGGGGTTCAAGGGGCCTACGAGCAGTACTTC. Protein product: CASSLRGGVQGAYEQYF.

The chain is built from TRBV7-2 and TRBJ2-5, with D perhaps matching TRBD1 or TRBD2 (5 bases each). This CDR3 is built from 14 residues. Germline lookup yields CDR1 SGHTA and CDR2 FQGNSA. The V end lost 5 bases, the J end lost 4 bases, and 14 bases lay between the germline ends. CDR3 sequence (DNA): TGTGCCAGCAGCACCGACGGGACGGTAGAGACCCAGTACTTC. Translating gives CASSTDGTVETQYF.